This TCR beta chain derives from a study of OX40 agonist ivuxolimab in advanced cancers. For the study at large: Past anti-PD-1, anti-PD-L1 or anti-CTLA-4 therapy was accepted, and 30% to 50% had received some. Overall study results and limits: In a subset of nonresponders, normalized T-cell clonal expansion was also low. In the expanded peripheral T cells, antigen specificity was never determined.

Some clones are missing from TCRdb's copy, which holds only in-frame ones; the method was immunoSEQ multiplex PCR. Of about 95,000 clones listed, about 91% are singletons. Regarding this clone: Antigen: not known.

The CDR3 is 15 amino acids. V was clipped by 1 base and J by 0 bases, with 10 bases between them. The germline gives CDR1 MNHNY, CDR2 SVGAGI (reference sequence). The sequence derives from an adult with an advanced solid tumor such as melanoma, head and neck, liver or kidney cancer. This material consisted of CD4+ or CD8+ T cells sorted from blood, taken in a trial of the OX40 agonist ivuxolimab. The V and J genes are TRBV6-6 and TRBJ2-7; weak D call: TRBD1 (5 bases). CDR3 bases: TGTGCCAGCAGTTACTGGGGCCAAATCTCCTACGAGCAGTACTTC. It is translated as CASSYWGQISYEQYF.